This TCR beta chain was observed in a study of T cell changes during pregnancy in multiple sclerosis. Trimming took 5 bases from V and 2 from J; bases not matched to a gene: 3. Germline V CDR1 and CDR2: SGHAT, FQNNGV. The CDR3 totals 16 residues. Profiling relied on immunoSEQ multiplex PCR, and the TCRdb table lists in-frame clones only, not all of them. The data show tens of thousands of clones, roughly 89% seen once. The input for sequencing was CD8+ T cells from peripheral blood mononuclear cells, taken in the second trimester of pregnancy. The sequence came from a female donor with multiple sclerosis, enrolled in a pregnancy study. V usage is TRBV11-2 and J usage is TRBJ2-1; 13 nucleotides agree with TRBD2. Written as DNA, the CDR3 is TGTGCCAGCAGCCAACTAGCGGGAGGGCCCTACAATGAGCAGTTCTTC. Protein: CASSQLAGGPYNEQFF.